This T cell receptor beta chain was recovered during a study of cytomegalovirus exposure and HLA in healthy donors. A note on this clone: Antigen specificity is unknown.

The CDR3 runs 13 residues. CDR1 is SGHVS and CDR2 is FQNEAQ in the germline V gene. Study-wide results and caveats: Later, an analysis showed that TCR beta chains associated with HLA were more clonally expanded than others that were equally common. The presence/absence work took it that sequencing depth was about the same across donors. The sole available immune exposure information was CMV serostatus. Fewer N-insertions (relative to the roughly 670-donor mean) were reportedly seen in an Asian-associated ancestry cluster in a later analysis.

The study ran its PCR with 60 Vbeta and 13 Jbeta primers. Here immunoSEQ multiplex PCR was the method, and the copy in TCRdb shows in-frame clones only, minus some. The profile shows some 200,000 clones, under 70% of them singletons. The sequenced sample was PBMCs. The rearrangement uses TRBV7-8 and TRBJ2-5; 7 nucleotides match TRBD1. The J call may be mistaken, given a closer DNA end match to TRBJ2-7. This sequence originates from a man aged 40-50 years in good health and CMV-seropositive. CDR3 residues: CASSSGQVYEQYF. CDR3 nucleotides: TGTGCCAGCAGCTCCGGACAGGTCTACGAGCAGTACTTC.